This T cell receptor beta chain was captured by sequencing in a study of identical twins. In germline, CDR1 is SEHNR, CDR2 FQNEAQ (reference sequence). The V end lost 5 bases, the J end lost 10 bases, and 12 bases lay between the germline ends. This CDR3 has 13 residues. MiXCR, applied by TCRdb to the 5' RACE reads, yields one record per CDR3 protein. The table shows just over 500,000 distinct CDR3 sequences, with 22% occurring only once. These sequences were also reported in another study, on T cells expressing NK-cell markers.

The J gene is TRBJ1-6, the V gene TRBV7-9; D is perhaps TRBD1 (5 bases). The clonotype was recovered from a woman between 18 and 29 years old in good health. Sequenced sample: CD4+ T cells sorted from blood. The CDR3 DNA follows: TGTGCCAGCAGCGCCCAGGGAGGGTCACCCCTCCACTTT. As protein: CASSAQGGSPLHF.